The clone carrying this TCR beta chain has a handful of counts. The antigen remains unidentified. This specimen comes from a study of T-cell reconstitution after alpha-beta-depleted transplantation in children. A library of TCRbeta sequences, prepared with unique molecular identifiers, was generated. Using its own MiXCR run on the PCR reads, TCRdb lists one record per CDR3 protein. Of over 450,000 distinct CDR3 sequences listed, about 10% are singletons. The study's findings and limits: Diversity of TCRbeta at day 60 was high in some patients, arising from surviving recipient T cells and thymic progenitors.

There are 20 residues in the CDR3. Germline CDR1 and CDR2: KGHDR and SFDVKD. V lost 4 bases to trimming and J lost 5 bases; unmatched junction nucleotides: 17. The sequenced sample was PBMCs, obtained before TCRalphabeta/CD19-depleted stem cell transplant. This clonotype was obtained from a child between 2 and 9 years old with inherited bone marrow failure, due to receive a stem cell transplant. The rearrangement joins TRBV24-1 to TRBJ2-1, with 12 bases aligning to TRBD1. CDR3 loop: CATSDSYRDRGPRGHNEQFF. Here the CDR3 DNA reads TGTGCCACCAGTGACTCCTACCGGGACAGGGGGCCTAGGGGACACAATGAGCAGTTCTTC.